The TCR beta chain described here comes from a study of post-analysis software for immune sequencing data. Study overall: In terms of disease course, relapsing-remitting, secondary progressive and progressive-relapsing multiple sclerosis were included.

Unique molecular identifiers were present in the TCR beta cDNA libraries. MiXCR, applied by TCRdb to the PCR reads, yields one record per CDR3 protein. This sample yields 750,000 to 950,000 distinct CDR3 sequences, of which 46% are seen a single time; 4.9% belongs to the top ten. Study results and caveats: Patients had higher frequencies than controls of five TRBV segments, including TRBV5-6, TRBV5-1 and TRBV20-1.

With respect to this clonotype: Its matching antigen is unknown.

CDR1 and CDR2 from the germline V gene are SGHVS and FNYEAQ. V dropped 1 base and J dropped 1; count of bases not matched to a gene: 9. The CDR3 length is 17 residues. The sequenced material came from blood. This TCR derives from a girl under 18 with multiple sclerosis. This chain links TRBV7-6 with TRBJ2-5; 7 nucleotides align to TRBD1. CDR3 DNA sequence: TGTGCCAGCAGCTTAGTACTACAGGGGACCCTCCAAGAGACCCAGTACTTC. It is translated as CASSLVLQGTLQETQYF.